The clone carrying this T cell receptor beta chain was observed many times. Its matching antigen is unknown. The data derive from a study of T cells after yellow fever vaccination. Study-level background: Libraries from low-cell-number fractions were prepared with the SMART-Seq v4 Ultra Low Input RNA kit.

The V end was cut by 4 bases, the J end by 0 bases, with 13 bases between. The CDR3 contains 16 residues. Germline CDR1 ENHRY, CDR2 SYGVKD. Study-wide findings and caveats: Of the clonotypes, a small share occurred in both CD4 and CD8 compartments. After the booster, approximately 96% of CD4 and about nine tenths of CD8 primary-response clones were re-detected. Peaking faster, on day 5 versus 15, the secondary response was nonetheless weaker.

Via MiXCR, TCRdb re-called the 5' RACE reads, giving one row per CDR3 protein. In the table there are some 99,000 distinct CDR3 sequences, roughly 5.2% of which are singletons. Sequences were derived from CD8+ T cells sorted from PBMCs, sampled 10 days after the yellow fever booster vaccination. The chain recombines TRBV10-3 with TRBJ2-1; D perhaps matches TRBD1 (5 bases). The receptor comes from a man between 18 and 35 years old who received the YFV17D yellow fever vaccine. CDR3 amino acids: CAISGHQGSSYNEQFF. The DNA for the CDR3 is TGTGCCATCAGTGGGCACCAGGGAAGCTCCTACAATGAGCAGTTCTTC.